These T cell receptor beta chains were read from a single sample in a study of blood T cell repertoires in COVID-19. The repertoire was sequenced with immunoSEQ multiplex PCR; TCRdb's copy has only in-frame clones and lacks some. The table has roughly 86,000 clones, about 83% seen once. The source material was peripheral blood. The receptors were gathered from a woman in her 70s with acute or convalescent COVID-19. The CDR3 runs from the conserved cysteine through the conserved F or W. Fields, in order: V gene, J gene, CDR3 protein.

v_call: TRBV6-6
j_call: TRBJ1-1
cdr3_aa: CASRPGQGLLNTEAFF

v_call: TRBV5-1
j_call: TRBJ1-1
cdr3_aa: CASSWDKNTEAFF

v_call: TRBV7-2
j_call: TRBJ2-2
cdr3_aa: CASSSHRGRGSGELFF

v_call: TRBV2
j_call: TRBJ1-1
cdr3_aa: CASSYRDRGHAFF

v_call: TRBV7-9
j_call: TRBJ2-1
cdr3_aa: CASSSRRTGPDNEQFF

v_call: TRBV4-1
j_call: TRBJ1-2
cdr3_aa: CASSGVGQARGYTF

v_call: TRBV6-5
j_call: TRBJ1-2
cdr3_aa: CASSYWDRGGGYTF

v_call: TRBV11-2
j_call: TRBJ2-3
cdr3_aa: CASSFYGGDTQYF

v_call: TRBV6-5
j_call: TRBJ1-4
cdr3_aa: CASSPGQGFNEKLFF

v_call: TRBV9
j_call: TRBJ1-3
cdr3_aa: CASSERPDIRFDTIYF

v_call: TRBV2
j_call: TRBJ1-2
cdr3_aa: CASRILSDGYTF

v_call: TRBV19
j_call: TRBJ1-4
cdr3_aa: CASEKPPEKLFF

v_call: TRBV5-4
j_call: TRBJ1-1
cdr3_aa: CASSLDFGDEAFF

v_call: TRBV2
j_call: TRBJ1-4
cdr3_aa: CASSVRGSAEKLFF

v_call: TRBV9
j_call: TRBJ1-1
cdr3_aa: CASSVGPGNTEAFF

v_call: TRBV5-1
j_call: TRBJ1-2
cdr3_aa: CASRTENYGYTF

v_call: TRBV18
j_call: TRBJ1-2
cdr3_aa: CASSLGDRGYDGYTF

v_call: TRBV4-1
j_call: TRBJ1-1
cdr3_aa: CASSQYGEAFF

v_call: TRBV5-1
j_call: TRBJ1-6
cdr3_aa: CASSLGRGIGSPLHF

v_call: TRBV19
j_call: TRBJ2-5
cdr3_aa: CASGTGLETQYF

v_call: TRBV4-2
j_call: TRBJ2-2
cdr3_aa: CASSQGITEGGELFF

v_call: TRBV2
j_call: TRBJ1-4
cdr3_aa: CASSEPGTGSEKLFF

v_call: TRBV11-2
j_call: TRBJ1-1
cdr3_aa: CASSLDRPGTGKNTEAFF

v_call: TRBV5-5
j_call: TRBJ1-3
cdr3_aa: CASSLSPDSPIYF

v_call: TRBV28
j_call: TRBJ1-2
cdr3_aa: CASTKPPDSVYGYTF